One and the same sample provided the 17 T cell receptor beta chains below, sequenced in a study of PD-1 blockade in classical Hodgkin lymphoma. The repertoire was sequenced with immunoSEQ multiplex PCR; TCRdb's copy has only in-frame clones and lacks some. The repertoire holds fewer than 110,000 clones, roughly 91% seen once, with more than 6.5% in the top ten. Every patient experienced relapse after autologous stem cell transplantation, and brentuximab vedotin exposure varied. The sequencing used peripheral blood mononuclear cells (PBMCs), collected before the second cycle of nivolumab. These receptors were taken from a human donor with classical Hodgkin lymphoma.

The rearrangement joins TRBV6-5 to TRBJ1-6, with D maybe TRBD1 (6 bases). CDR1 is MNHEY and CDR2 is SVGAGI in the germline V gene. The CDR3 consists of 14 residues. Between the trimmed V and J ends, which lost 5 bases and 7 bases, there was a span of 12 bases. CDR3 bases: TGTGCCAGCAGTCCGTACAGGGAAAATTCACCCCTCCACTTT. It codes for CASSPYRENSPLHF.

The chain carries TRBV4-2 and TRBJ1-3; 9 bases fit TRBD1. This CDR3 contains 17 residues. V shed 0 bases and J 0 bases; nucleotides not matched to a gene: 3. Germline V CDR1 and CDR2: LGHNA, YNFKEQ. This CDR3 reads CASSQDGQGNSGNTIYF. The CDR3 DNA sequence: TGTGCCAGCAGCCAAGATGGACAGGGGAACTCTGGAAACACCATATATTTT.

In its sample, this clone was seen once. The chain uses TRBV27 and TRBJ1-2, with 8 bases that match TRBD1. V shed 2 bases, J shed 4 bases, and the junction held 9 bases outside the gene matches. CDR3 length: 16 residues. Germline-derived CDR1 and CDR2 are MNHEY and SMNVEV (reference sequence). The DNA of the CDR3 is TGTGCCAGCAGTTTAGTGGGGACAGGACTTTTCTATGGCTACACCTTC. Residues: CASSLVGTGLFYGYTF.

The rearrangement uses TRBV7-9 and TRBJ1-2; TRBD1 matches 9 bases. V shed 5 bases, J shed 2 bases, and the junction held 6 bases outside the gene matches. Per germline, CDR1 SEHNR and CDR2 FQNEAQ (reference sequence). The CDR3 runs 15 residues. The CDR3: CASSTWTGENYGYTF. Written as DNA, the CDR3 is TGTGCCAGCAGCACATGGACAGGGGAAAACTATGGCTACACCTTC.

The chain has TRBV2 and TRBJ1-5; weak D call: TRBD1 (5 bases). The CDR3 length is 14 residues. Germline V CDR1 and CDR2: SNHLY, FYNNEI. Trimming removed 5 bases from V and 7 bases from J, with 15 bases in between. The CDR3 bases are TGTGCCAGCAGTACCCCAGGGAGCGGCCAGCCCCAGCATTTT. Its protein is CASSTPGSGQPQHF.

This rearrangement joins TRBV30 to TRBJ2-3, with no clear D. Looked up from germline, CDR1 is GTSNPN and CDR2 is SVGIG (reference sequence). This CDR3 region has 12 residues. The V gene lost 4 bases and the J gene lost 1 base, with 6 bases spanning the gap. CDR3 bases: TGTGCCTGGACTTGGGGCACAGATACGCAGTATTTT. This codes for CAWTWGTDTQYF.

This chain connects TRBV28 to TRBJ1-2; D is unclear. Looked up from germline, CDR1 is MDHEN and CDR2 is SYDVKM. With 3 bases removed from V and 7 bases from J, the gap between germline ends came to 6 bases. The CDR3 extends over 11 amino acids. The CDR3 DNA reads as TGTGCCAGCAGTTTCGGGTTTGGCTACACCTTC. This sequence encodes CASSFGFGYTF.

The rearrangement joins TRBV5-1 to TRBJ2-7; 10 positions agree with TRBD1. The CDR3 contains 18 residues. CDR1 SGHRS and CDR2 YFSETQ come from the germline V gene. The V gene end was trimmed by 1 base and the J gene end by 5 bases; junction bases not matched to a gene: 15. Here the CDR3 DNA reads TGCGCCAGCAGCTTGTTTCTCCTTGCGGGGGACAGGGGCCACGAGCAGTACTTC. This codes for CASSLFLLAGDRGHEQYF.

This chain uses TRBV19 with TRBJ2-2; D gene unclear. Trimming cost V 7 bases and J 5 bases, with 17 bases left between them. The CDR3 consists of 15 residues. The germline CDR1 and CDR2 sequences are LNHDA and SQIVND (reference sequence). The CDR3 DNA follows: TGTGCCAGTACTCCCCAAGGGCGCGGAACCGGGGAGCTGTTTTTT. This encodes CASTPQGRGTGELFF. The full variable domain, with the rest looked up from reference TRBV19 and TRBJ2-2, is DGGITQSPKYLFRKEGQNVTLSCEQNLNHDAMYWYRQDPGQGLRLIYYSQIVNDFQKGDIAEGYSVSREKKESFPLTVTSAQKNPTAFYLCASTPQGRGTGELFFGEGSRLTVL.

This chain connects TRBV7-8 to TRBJ1-1; D uncertain. Germline values: CDR1 SGHVS, CDR2 FQNEAQ. V dropped 5 bases and J dropped 1 base, with 8 bases sitting between them. The CDR3 spans 13 residues. CDR3 nucleotides: TGTGCCAGCAGCCTCCCCCCGAACACTGAAGCTTTCTTT. Translating it yields CASSLPPNTEAFF.

The chain couples TRBV5-6 to TRBJ2-7; D may correspond to TRBD1 or TRBD2 (5 bases each). Trimming shortened V by 4 bases and J by 6 bases, and 20 bases separated the two germline ends. There are 15 residues in the CDR3. Germline V gives CDR1 SGHDT, CDR2 YYEEEE. CDR3 in DNA: TGTGCCAGCAGCCGCCCCGGGACCCTCCCCCGCGAGCAGTACTTC. It specifies CASSRPGTLPREQYF.

The rearrangement joins TRBV5-6 to TRBJ1-1; D is ambiguous. The CDR3 extends over 12 amino acids. The V end lost 0 bases, the J end lost 9 bases, and 9 bases lay between the germline ends. Germline V gene lookup returns CDR1 SGHDT and CDR2 YYEEEE. CDR3 sequence reads: CASSLALYQAFF. Written as DNA, the CDR3 is TGTGCCAGCAGCTTGGCCCTATATCAAGCTTTCTTT.

This chain links TRBV30 with TRBJ1-6; D gene unclear. V was cut by 2 bases and J by 10 bases, with 21 bases left in between. Looked up from germline, CDR1 is GTSNPN and CDR2 is SVGIG (reference sequence). This CDR3 is 16 amino acids long. CDR3 loop: CAWSPTGRVVKSPLHF. Written as DNA, the CDR3 is TGTGCCTGGAGTCCAACCGGGCGAGTAGTTAAATCACCCCTCCACTTT.

This clone has only one observation. The V call is TRBV6-5, the J call TRBJ2-5; unclear D gene. The germline CDR1 and CDR2 sequences are MNHEY and SVGAGI. V lost 2 bases to trimming and J lost 4 bases, with 11 bases between them. This CDR3 spans 14 amino acids. The CDR3 DNA reads TGTGCCAGCAGTTACACGACCTCGGGAGAGACCCAGTACTTC. Protein sequence: CASSYTTSGETQYF.

This chain joins TRBV14 and TRBJ1-6; tentatively, D is TRBD1 (6 bases). Germline V gives CDR1 SGHDN, CDR2 FVKESK. The CDR3 sequence is 15 residues long. The V end was cut by 0 bases, the J end by 9 bases, with 12 bases between. CDR3 in amino acids: CASSQEWGAASPLHF. The DNA of the CDR3 is TGTGCCAGCAGCCAAGAATGGGGGGCGGCTTCACCCCTCCACTTT.

The rearrangement links TRBV18 to TRBJ2-7; 9 bases line up with TRBD1. Trimming took 3 bases from V and 4 from J; bases not matched to a gene: 4. The CDR3 has 14 amino acids. Germline V gene data show CDR1 as KGHSH and CDR2 as LQKENI. The CDR3 loop is CASSPPQGAYEQYF. The CDR3, as DNA: TGTGCCAGCTCACCCCCACAGGGGGCTTACGAGCAGTACTTC.

This clone has only one observation. This rearrangement joins TRBV11-3 to TRBJ2-1; TRBD2 might be the D (5 bases). V was cut by 3 bases and J by 0 bases, with 9 bases left in between. The CDR3 covers 15 residues. CDR1 and CDR2 (germline): SGHNT, YENEEA. Written as DNA, the CDR3 is TGTGCCAGCAGCTTCGGACTGTCCTCCTACAATGAGCAGTTCTTC. Translation: CASSFGLSSYNEQFF.